One sample yielded the 23 T cell receptor beta chains listed below, sequenced in a study of T cell responses to AZD1222 COVID-19 vaccine. The method was immunoSEQ multiplex PCR; TCRdb's version includes in-frame clones alone and lacks a portion of them. The data hold 50,000 or so clones, with 80% to 90% observed a single time. The source was peripheral blood, collected on day 0 of AZD1222 vaccination. These receptors were obtained from an adult in good health.

The rearrangement joins TRBV28 to TRBJ1-5; D gene ambiguous. This CDR3 region has 15 residues. The germline V gene encodes CDR1 MDHEN and CDR2 SYDVKM. V was shortened by 6 bases and J by 0 bases, with 12 bases between the two germline ends. CDR3 DNA sequence: TGTGCCAGCAGGGTTTGGGCCGATAGCAATCAGCCCCAGCATTTT. Residues: CASRVWADSNQPQHF.

The chain joins TRBV30 to TRBJ1-6; no clear D. The germline V and J ends were trimmed by 1 base and 10 bases, with 8 bases remaining between them. The CDR3 loop spans 12 amino acids. CDR1 and CDR2 from the germline V gene are GTSNPN and SVGIG (reference sequence). CDR3 loop: CAWSGGRSPLHF. The CDR3 coding sequence is TGTGCCTGGAGTGGAGGAAGATCACCCCTCCACTTT.

CDR3 residues: CASSPTGGKNTEAFF. The CDR3 DNA reads TGTGCCAGCAGCCCGACAGGGGGCAAGAACACTGAAGCTTTCTTT. This chain connects TRBV7-9 to TRBJ1-1; TRBD1 matches 10 bases. After removal of 5 bases from V and 1 base from J, the junction contained 4 bases not matched to a gene. CDR3 length equals 15 residues. The germline gives CDR1 SEHNR, CDR2 FQNEAQ (reference sequence).

The chain combines TRBV7-2 with TRBJ2-5, with D maybe TRBD1 (5 bases). The length of the CDR3 is 11 residues. V was clipped by 6 bases and J by 3 bases, with 5 bases between them. Germline V gene lookup returns CDR1 SGHTA and CDR2 FQGNSA. The CDR3 DNA reads TGTGCCAGCAGACAGGAAGAGACCCAGTACTTC. It encodes CASRQEETQYF.

The chain carries TRBV6-5 and TRBJ1-2; D is uncertain. V dropped 0 bases and J dropped 6 bases, with 8 bases sitting between them. This CDR3 is built from 13 residues. Per the germline V gene, CDR1 is MNHEY and CDR2 is SVGAGI. This CDR3 reads CASSYSDWNGYTF. The CDR3 DNA follows: TGTGCCAGCAGTTACTCCGACTGGAATGGCTACACCTTC.

The chain links TRBV7-9 to TRBJ1-4, with D uncertain. Trimming stripped 1 base from V and 0 bases from J, with 3 bases between. CDR1 SEHNR and CDR2 FQNEAQ come from the germline V gene (reference sequence). The CDR3 loop spans 14 amino acids. Written as DNA, the CDR3 is TGTGCCAGCAGCTTAGGCTCAACTAATGAAAAACTGTTTTTT. Translating it yields CASSLGSTNEKLFF. The full variable domain, rest sourced from reference TRBV7-9 and TRBJ1-4, is DTGVSQNPRHKITKRGQNVTFRCDPISEHNRLYWYRQTLGQGPEFLTYFQNEAQLEKSRLLSDRFSAERPKGSFSTLEIQRTEQGDSAMYLCASSLGSTNEKLFFGSGTQLSVL.

The V gene is TRBV11-2, the J gene TRBJ2-3; TRBD2 matches 9 bases. The trim removed 4 bases at V and 5 bases at J, leaving 13 bases unmatched. Germline CDR1 and CDR2: SGHAT and FQNNGV. The CDR3 is made up of 17 amino acids. Here the CDR3 DNA reads TGTGCCAGCAGCTCCCAGAACGAGCGGGAGGAAGGAGATACGCAGTATTTT. Residues: CASSSQNEREEGDTQYF.

The chain is built from TRBV2 and TRBJ2-3, with D hard to call. The germline V gene has CDR1 SNHLY and CDR2 FYNNEI. The CDR3 has 12 residues. V was trimmed by 5 bases and J by 2 bases, leaving 5 bases between them. CDR3: CASSPDTDTQYF. CDR3 in DNA: TGTGCCAGCAGTCCAGACACAGATACGCAGTATTTT.

The chain employs TRBV7-9 and TRBJ1-2; D may be TRBD1 (5 bases). The germline V gene encodes CDR1 SEHNR and CDR2 FQNEAQ (reference sequence). Trimming left V 1 base short and J 4 bases short, with 7 bases between. CDR3 length: 13 residues. CDR3 coding DNA: TGTGCCAGCAGCTTAGAACAGGCCTATGGCTACACCTTC. Amino acids: CASSLEQAYGYTF. The whole variable domain, remainder taken from reference TRBV7-9 and TRBJ1-2, is DTGVSQNPRHKITKRGQNVTFRCDPISEHNRLYWYRQTLGQGPEFLTYFQNEAQLEKSRLLSDRFSAERPKGSFSTLEIQRTEQGDSAMYLCASSLEQAYGYTFGSGTRLTVV.

The V call is TRBV24-1, the J call TRBJ2-5, with D unresolved. V was pared by 4 bases and J by 0 bases, with 5 bases between. The germline gives CDR1 KGHDR, CDR2 SFDVKD. The CDR3 loop spans 13 amino acids. CDR3 loop: CATSDGYQETQYF. CDR3 nucleotides: TGTGCCACCAGTGACGGGTACCAAGAGACCCAGTACTTC.

The chain has TRBV10-3 and TRBJ2-1; D call uncertain. The CDR3 is 12 amino acids. The germline CDR1 and CDR2 sequences are ENHRY and SYGVKD. V was trimmed by 6 bases and J by 10 bases, leaving 13 bases between them. The CDR3 reads CAISAQSVEQFF. The CDR3 nucleotides read TGTGCCATCAGCGCTCAAAGTGTCGAGCAGTTCTTC.

CDR3 sequence reads: CASSEEGPSPLHF. The CDR3 DNA reads as TGCGCCAGCAGTGAGGAGGGGCCCTCACCCCTCCACTTT. The chain combines TRBV10-2 with TRBJ1-6; D is perhaps TRBD1 (5 bases). Trimming pared 2 bases from V and 10 bases from J, leaving 9 bases between. Germline CDR1 and CDR2: WSHSY and SAAADI. The CDR3 sequence is 13 residues long.

The rearrangement uses TRBV12-5 and TRBJ2-2, with D possibly being TRBD2 (6 bases). V was trimmed by 2 bases and J by 4 bases, leaving 23 bases between them. The CDR3 extends over 19 amino acids. CDR1 is LGHNT and CDR2 is FRNRAP in the germline V gene. CDR3 region: CASGLPFFWTWRGTGELFF. CDR3 sequence (DNA): TGTGCTAGTGGTTTGCCGTTCTTTTGGACCTGGAGGGGCACCGGGGAGCTGTTTTTT.

V and J are TRBV7-2 and TRBJ2-1; D ambiguous. From germline, CDR1 is SGHTA and CDR2 FQGNSA. The CDR3 consists of 13 residues. Trimming left V 5 bases short and J 5 bases short, with 10 bases between. The CDR3 is CASSPPPDNEQFF. Here the CDR3 DNA reads TGTGCCAGCAGCCCACCACCGGACAATGAGCAGTTCTTC.

This clone was observed a handful of times. The junction differs from germline at one of its ends, possibly a read error. The rearrangement uses TRBV20-1 and TRBJ1-2; tentative D call: TRBD1 (5 bases). CDR1 DFQATT and CDR2 SNEGSKA come from the germline V gene (reference sequence). CDR3 length: 13 residues. The CDR3 region has the DNA TGCAGTGCTAGTGCCCAGTGGGTACGGGAAGGGGCCTTC. This translates into CSASAQWVREGAF.

The chain couples TRBV5-1 to TRBJ2-5; the D gene is possibly TRBD1 (6 bases). The CDR3 runs to 15 residues. Per germline, CDR1 SGHRS and CDR2 YFSETQ. Deletions cut 0 bases from V and 1 base from J, with 10 bases between. The CDR3 region has the DNA TGCGCCAGCAGCTTGGCCGGCAGGGGCCAAGAGACCCAGTACTTC. Translating gives CASSLAGRGQETQYF.

The rearrangement uses TRBV12-3 or TRBV12-4 and TRBJ2-5, with D maybe TRBD2 (6 bases). This CDR3 is 12 amino acids long. Trimming left V 3 bases short and J 7 bases short, with 9 bases between. CDR3 DNA: TGTGCCAGCAGTTTGGAGGGTTTGACCCAGTACTTC. Protein product: CASSLEGLTQYF.

The chain carries TRBV25-1 and TRBJ2-5; the D call may be TRBD1 or TRBD2 (5 bases each). The CDR3 totals 14 residues. CDR1 is MGHDK and CDR2 is SYGVNS in the germline V gene. Trimming shortened V by 5 bases and J by 0 bases, and 10 bases separated the two germline ends. The CDR3 is CASSRWGNQETQYF. The CDR3 DNA sequence: TGTGCCAGCAGTAGGTGGGGGAACCAAGAGACCCAGTACTTC. Drawing the rest from reference TRBV25-1 and TRBJ2-5, the complete variable domain is EADIYQTPRYLVIGTGKKITLECSQTMGHDKMYWYQQDPGMELHLIHYSYGVNSTEKGDLSSESTVSRIRTEHFPLTLESARPSHTSQYLCASSRWGNQETQYFGPGTRLLVL.

Turning to this clone: One end of the junction fails to match germline, which may point to a read error. This chain joins TRBV14 and TRBJ1-2, with D unresolved. The germline CDR1 and CDR2 sequences are SGHDN and FVKESK. The CDR3 consists of 13 residues. The CDR3: CASSQLSEGQRSF. CDR3 DNA sequence: TGTGCCAGCAGCCAACTGTCTGAGGGCCAACGTTCCTTC.

The rearrangement uses TRBV9 and TRBJ2-7; D is ambiguous. The CDR3 extends over 14 amino acids. Germline V gives CDR1 SGDLS, CDR2 YYNGEE. V lost 4 bases, J lost 0 bases, and 11 bases lay in between. The CDR3 nucleotides are TGTGCCAGCAGCCCCCACTTGAGCTCCTACGAGCAGTACTTC. Translation: CASSPHLSSYEQYF.

CDR3: CASSGAREGVVKNIQYF. The CDR3 DNA follows: TGTGCCAGCAGTGGTGCTAGGGAGGGGGTAGTCAAAAACATTCAGTACTTC. The chain carries TRBV2 and TRBJ2-4, with D perhaps TRBD2 (7 bases). The germline CDR1 and CDR2 sequences are SNHLY and FYNNEI. The CDR3 is 17 residues long. The V end lost 4 bases, the J end lost 3 bases, and 19 bases lay between the germline ends.

The chain uses TRBV5-4 and TRBJ1-4; TRBD1 aligns across 7 bases. This CDR3 has 14 residues. With V trimmed by 7 bases and J by 4 bases, 7 bases remained unmatched. The V gene's germline CDR1 is SGHNT and CDR2 YYREEE (reference sequence). The CDR3 DNA reads as TGTGCCAGCGGTTTACAGGGGCATAATGAAAAACTGTTTTTT. It specifies CASGLQGHNEKLFF.

V is TRBV5-6 and J is TRBJ2-7; 12 nucleotides align to TRBD2. From germline, CDR1 is SGHDT and CDR2 YYEEEE. The CDR3 sequence is 16 residues long. Losses at the gene ends were 4 bases for V and 0 bases for J; bases not matched to a gene: 5. The CDR3 DNA reads as TGTGCCAGCAGCCGACGGACTAGCGGGGCCTCCTACGAGCAGTACTTC. Translation gives CASSRRTSGASYEQYF.